One and the same sample provided the 9 T cell receptor beta chains below, sequenced in a study of metastatic and nonmetastatic thyroid tumors. Thyroid surgery was performed in patients who had received no treatment beforehand. MiXCR re-clonotyped the PCR reads for TCRdb. In the table there are roughly 59,000 clones, around 15% of which are singletons. Sequenced material: blood. The receptors derive from a male donor with papillary thyroid cancer or a benign thyroid nodule (not recorded which). Some clones in this sample may be carry-over from other donors' samples.

This clone was seen ten or more times. The rearrangement links TRBV6-2 or TRBV6-3 to TRBJ2-2, with 8 bases that match TRBD2. After removal of 5 bases from V and 3 bases from J, the junction contained 5 bases not matched to a gene. The CDR3 is 15 residues long. In germline, CDR1 is MNHEY, CDR2 SVGEGT. In DNA, the CDR3 is TGTGCCAGCAGTCCAGCGGGAGAGGACACCGGGGAGCTGTTTTTT. Its translation is CASSPAGEDTGELFF.

This clone was detected many times. This chain joins TRBV20-1 and TRBJ1-3; tentatively, D is TRBD1 (5 bases). Per the germline V gene, CDR1 is DFQATT and CDR2 is SNEGSKA (reference sequence). Trimming stripped 3 bases from V and 2 bases from J, with 8 bases between. The CDR3 consists of 13 residues. The CDR3 protein is CSARGGTGNTIYF. CDR3 nucleotide sequence: TGCAGTGCTAGGGGGGGAACTGGAAACACCATATATTTT.

This clone occurred many times. V and J are TRBV28 and TRBJ2-5; D might be TRBD1 (5 bases). Germline V CDR1 and CDR2: MDHEN, SYDVKM. The CDR3 consists of 16 residues. V was shortened by 4 bases and J by 5 bases, with 20 bases between the two germline ends. The CDR3 bases are TGTGCCAGCAGTTCTACTGGCAGGGTAACTAAGGAGACCCAGTACTTC. As protein: CASSSTGRVTKETQYF.

This clone was recorded only once. The chain employs TRBV5-1 and TRBJ2-1; D is uncertain. CDR1 and CDR2 (germline): SGHRS, YFSETQ. The ends were cut back, 2 bases at V and 7 bases at J, with 10 bases in the middle. This CDR3 has 13 amino acids. This CDR3 reads CASSFRTVNEQFF. In nucleotides, the CDR3 is TGCGCCAGCAGCTTTAGGACCGTGAATGAGCAGTTCTTC.

This clone was seen a single time. The chain couples TRBV4-2 to TRBJ2-1, with 9 bases that match TRBD2. Losses at the gene ends were 1 base for V and 7 bases for J; bases not matched to a gene: 8. This CDR3 has 16 amino acids. Germline values: CDR1 LGHNA, CDR2 YNFKEQ. Written as DNA, the CDR3 is TGTGCCAGCAGCCAAGGTGGGGGGCTAGCGGGGAATGAGCAGTTCTTC. Translating gives CASSQGGGLAGNEQFF.

This clone was seen at least ten times. J is TRBJ2-5 and V is TRBV4-1, with D perhaps being TRBD1 or TRBD2 (5 bases each). CDR3 size: 16 residues. The germline gives CDR1 MGHRA, CDR2 YSYEKL. Trimming stripped 2 bases from V and 5 bases from J, with 18 bases between. DNA for the CDR3: TGCGCCAGCAGCCAACAACACACGGGGCTTGGGGAGACCCAGTACTTC. This encodes CASSQQHTGLGETQYF.

This clone was picked up many times. The chain has TRBV28 and TRBJ2-7, with D possibly being TRBD2 (7 bases). Germline V lookup: CDR1 MDHEN, CDR2 SYDVKM. V lost 3 bases and J lost 3, with 27 bases in between. The CDR3 contains 19 residues. DNA for the CDR3: TGTGCCAGCAGTTTTTTAGCGGGTGAAGGGGGGCGGATTAACTACGAGCAGTACTTC. It yields the protein CASSFLAGEGGRINYEQYF.

This clone was picked up many times. CDR3: CSARVGLAGLVQETQYF. For the CDR3, the DNA is TGCAGTGCTAGAGTCGGACTAGCGGGACTAGTCCAAGAGACCCAGTACTTC. The rearrangement uses TRBV20-1 and TRBJ2-5; the match to TRBD2 covers 12 bases. V trimming: 1 base; J trimming: 1 base; junction bases outside the gene matches: 7. This CDR3 is built from 17 residues. Germline CDR1 DFQATT, CDR2 SNEGSKA (reference sequence).

This clone was seen a few times. This chain links TRBV3-1 with TRBJ2-3; 8 positions match TRBD2. The CDR3 contains 16 residues. The trim removed 4 bases at V and 3 bases at J, leaving 9 bases unmatched. Germline V gives CDR1 LGHDT, CDR2 YNNKEL (reference sequence). Here the CDR3 DNA reads TGTGCCAGCAGCCTACCGGGACTAGGGAAGACAGATACGCAGTATTTT. Its protein product is CASSLPGLGKTDTQYF.